These 7 T cell receptor beta chains came from one sample sequenced in a study of blood T cells in healthy people across ages. Next came a second PCR, run for about 7 to 12 cycles, which used a sample-barcoded 5' primer along with a J-beta primer mix. Using its own MiXCR run on the 5' RACE reads, TCRdb lists one record per CDR3 protein. The sample carries around 1,000,000 distinct CDR3 sequences, around 25% recorded once. These data were also filed under a second study, of T cells of mothers and their children.

The sequenced sample consisted of blood. The source is a girl aged 2 to 10 in good health.

This chain links TRBV10-3 with TRBJ1-4; D is possibly TRBD1 (6 bases). There are 15 residues in the CDR3. Trimming shortened V by 2 bases and J by 2 bases, and 9 bases separated the two germline ends. In germline, CDR1 is ENHRY, CDR2 SYGVKD. The CDR3 loop reads CAISEGGRTNEKLFF. CDR3 DNA sequence: TGTGCCATCAGTGAGGGGGGGCGGACTAATGAAAAACTGTTTTTT.

This clonotype has a handful of counts. CDR3 sequence reads: CSVETGDHYGYTF. The CDR3 nucleotides are TGCAGCGTTGAAACCGGGGACCACTATGGCTACACCTTC. This chain joins TRBV29-1 and TRBJ1-2; TRBD1 might be the D (5 bases). V dropped 2 bases and J dropped 3 bases, with 10 bases sitting between them. The CDR3 spans 13 residues. Germline lookup yields CDR1 SQVTM and CDR2 ANQGSEA.

The chain couples TRBV7-6 to TRBJ2-5, with D possibly matching TRBD2 (6 bases). Gene TRBJ2-7 matches the end of the DNA better, so the J call may be wrong. CDR1 and CDR2 (germline): SGHVS, FNYEAQ. This CDR3 contains 16 residues. The CDR3 nucleotides are TGTGCCAGCAGCAACCACCGGGACTTACACTCCTACGAGCAGTACTTC. Protein sequence: CASSNHRDLHSYEQYF.

This clonotype was detected only a few times. A much larger clone differs by one base, so this may be a read error. The chain couples TRBV4-3 to TRBJ1-1; the D gene is possibly TRBD1 (6 bases). The V gene's germline CDR1 is LGHNA and CDR2 YSLEER. V was trimmed by 0 bases and J by 11 bases, leaving 16 bases between them. This CDR3 spans 14 amino acids. As DNA, the CDR3 is TGCGCCAGCAGCCAAGATCGGGACACGGGGGAGGCTTTCTTT. Protein sequence: CASSQDRDTGEAFF.

J is TRBJ2-1 and V is TRBV29-1, with D perhaps given as TRBD1 or TRBD2 (5 bases each). V was clipped by 3 bases and J by 7 bases, with 19 bases between them. The germline gives CDR1 SQVTM, CDR2 ANQGSEA. CDR3 length equals 15 residues. The CDR3 spells CSVDRILGAGNEQFF. The DNA for the CDR3 is TGCAGCGTTGATCGTATACTAGGGGCAGGGAATGAGCAGTTCTTC.

This clonotype was observed a handful of times. The chain recombines TRBV29-1 with TRBJ1-5; D call uncertain. The CDR3 runs to 13 residues. V dropped 7 bases and J dropped 4 bases, with 14 bases sitting between them. CDR1 is SQVTM and CDR2 is ANQGSEA in the germline V gene. The CDR3 loop is CSAAETVNQPQHF. The CDR3 DNA reads as TGCAGCGCAGCAGAGACGGTTAATCAGCCCCAGCATTTT.

The chain combines TRBV5-6 with TRBJ2-4, with 7 bases identical to TRBD1. CDR3 length: 15 residues. V lost 0 bases to trimming and J lost 6 bases; unmatched junction nucleotides: 6. Germline loops: CDR1 SGHDT, CDR2 YYEEEE. The CDR3: CASSLATGTANIQYF. In nucleotides, the CDR3 is TGTGCCAGCAGCTTGGCGACAGGGACAGCAAACATTCAGTACTTC. Using reference TRBV5-6 and TRBJ2-4 for the parts outside the CDR3, the full variable domain is DAGVTQSPTHLIKTRGQQVTLRCSPKSGHDTVSWYQQALGQGPQFIFQYYEEEERQRGNFPDRFSGHQFPNYSSELNVNALLLGDSALYLCASSLATGTANIQYFGAGTRLSVL.